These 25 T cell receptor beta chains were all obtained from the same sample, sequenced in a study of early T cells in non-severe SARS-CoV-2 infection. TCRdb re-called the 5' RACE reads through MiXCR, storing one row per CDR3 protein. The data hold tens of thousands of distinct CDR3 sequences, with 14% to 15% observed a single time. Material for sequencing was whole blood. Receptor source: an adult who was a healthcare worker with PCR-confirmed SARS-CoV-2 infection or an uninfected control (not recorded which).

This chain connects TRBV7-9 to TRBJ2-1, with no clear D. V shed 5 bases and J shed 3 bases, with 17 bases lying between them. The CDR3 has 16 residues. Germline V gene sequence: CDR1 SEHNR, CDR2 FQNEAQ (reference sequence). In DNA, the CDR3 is TGTGCCAGCAGCCCTCTCCCTAGGTCGGTCTACAATGAGCAGTTCTTC. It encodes CASSPLPRSVYNEQFF. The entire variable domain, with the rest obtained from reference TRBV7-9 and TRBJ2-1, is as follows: DTGVSQNPRHKITKRGQNVTFRCDPISEHNRLYWYRQTLGQGPEFLTYFQNEAQLEKSRLLSDRFSAERPKGSFSTLEIQRTEQGDSAMYLCASSPLPRSVYNEQFFGPGTRLTVL.

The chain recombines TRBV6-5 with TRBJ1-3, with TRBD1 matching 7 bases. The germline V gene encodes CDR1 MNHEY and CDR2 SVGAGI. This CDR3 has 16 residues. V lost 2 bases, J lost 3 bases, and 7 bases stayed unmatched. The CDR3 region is CASSYTGQTFGNTIYF. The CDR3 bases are TGTGCCAGCAGTTACACGGGACAGACTTTTGGAAACACCATATATTTT.

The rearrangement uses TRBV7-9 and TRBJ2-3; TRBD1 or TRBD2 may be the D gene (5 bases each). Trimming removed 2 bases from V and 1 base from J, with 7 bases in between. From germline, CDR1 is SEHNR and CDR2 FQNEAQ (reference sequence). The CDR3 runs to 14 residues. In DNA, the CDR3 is TGTGCCAGCAGCTTAAGGGACGGCACAGATACGCAGTATTTT. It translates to CASSLRDGTDTQYF.

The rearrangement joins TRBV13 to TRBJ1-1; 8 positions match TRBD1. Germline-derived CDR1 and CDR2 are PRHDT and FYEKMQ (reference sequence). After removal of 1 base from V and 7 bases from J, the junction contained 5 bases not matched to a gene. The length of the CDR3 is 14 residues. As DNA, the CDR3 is TGTGCCAGCAGCTTAGATCAGGGGGCAAGTGAAGCTTTCTTT. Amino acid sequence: CASSLDQGASEAFF. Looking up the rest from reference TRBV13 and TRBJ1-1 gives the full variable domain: AAGVIQSPRHLIKEKRETATLKCYPIPRHDTVYWYQQGPGQDPQFLISFYEKMQSDKGSIPDRFSAQQFSDYHSELNMSSLELGDSALYFCASSLDQGASEAFFGQGTRLTVV.

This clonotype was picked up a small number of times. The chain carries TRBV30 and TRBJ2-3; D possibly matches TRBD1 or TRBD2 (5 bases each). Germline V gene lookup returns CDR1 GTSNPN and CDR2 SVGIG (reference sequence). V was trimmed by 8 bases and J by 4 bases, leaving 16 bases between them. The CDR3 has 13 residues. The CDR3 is CARDEGGADTQYF. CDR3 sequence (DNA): TGTGCCCGGGACGAAGGTGGTGCAGATACGCAGTATTTT.

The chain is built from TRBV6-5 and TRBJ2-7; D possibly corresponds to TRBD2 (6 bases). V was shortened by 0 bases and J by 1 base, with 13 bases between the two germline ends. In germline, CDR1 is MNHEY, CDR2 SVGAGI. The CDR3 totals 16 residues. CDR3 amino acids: CASSYSWGRGSYEQYF. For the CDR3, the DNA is TGTGCCAGCAGTTACTCGTGGGGCCGGGGGTCCTACGAGCAGTACTTC.

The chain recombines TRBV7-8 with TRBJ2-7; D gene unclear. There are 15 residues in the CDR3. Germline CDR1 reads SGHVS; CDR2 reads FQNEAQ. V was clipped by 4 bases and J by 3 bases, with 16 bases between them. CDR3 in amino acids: CASSSPLKSDYEQYF. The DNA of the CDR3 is TGTGCCAGCAGCTCCCCATTGAAAAGCGACTACGAGCAGTACTTC.

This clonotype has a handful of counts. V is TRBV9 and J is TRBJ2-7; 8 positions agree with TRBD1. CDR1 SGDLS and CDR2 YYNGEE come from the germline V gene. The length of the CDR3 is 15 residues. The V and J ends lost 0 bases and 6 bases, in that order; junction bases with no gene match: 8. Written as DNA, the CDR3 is TGTGCCAGCAGCGTAGCTCCAGGGGGCGGATTCGAGCAGTACTTC. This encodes CASSVAPGGGFEQYF.

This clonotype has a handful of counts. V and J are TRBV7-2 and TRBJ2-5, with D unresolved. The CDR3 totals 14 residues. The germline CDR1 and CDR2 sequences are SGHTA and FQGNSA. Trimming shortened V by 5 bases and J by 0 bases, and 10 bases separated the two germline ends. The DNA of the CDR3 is TGTGCCAGCAGCCTCGCTATGTACCAAGAGACCCAGTACTTC. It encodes CASSLAMYQETQYF.

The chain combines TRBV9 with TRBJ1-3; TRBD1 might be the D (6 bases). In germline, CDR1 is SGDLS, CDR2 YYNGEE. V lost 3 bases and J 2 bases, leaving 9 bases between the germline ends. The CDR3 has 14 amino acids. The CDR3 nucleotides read TGTGCCAGCAGCGCAGGGGTCCCTGGAAACACCATATATTTT. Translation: CASSAGVPGNTIYF.

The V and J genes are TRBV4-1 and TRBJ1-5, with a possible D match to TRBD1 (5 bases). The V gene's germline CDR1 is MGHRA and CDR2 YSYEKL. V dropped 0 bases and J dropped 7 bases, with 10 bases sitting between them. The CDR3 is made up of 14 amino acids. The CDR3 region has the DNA TGCGCCAGCAGCCAAGAGCGGGGGAGGCAGCCCCAGCATTTT. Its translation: CASSQERGRQPQHF.

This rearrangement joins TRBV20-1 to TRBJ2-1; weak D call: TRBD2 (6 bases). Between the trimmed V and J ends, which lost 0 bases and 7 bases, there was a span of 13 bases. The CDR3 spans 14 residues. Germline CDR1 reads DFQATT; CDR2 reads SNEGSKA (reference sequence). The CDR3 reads CSAREGGGDNEQFF. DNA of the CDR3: TGCAGTGCTAGAGAGGGCGGAGGGGATAATGAGCAGTTCTTC.

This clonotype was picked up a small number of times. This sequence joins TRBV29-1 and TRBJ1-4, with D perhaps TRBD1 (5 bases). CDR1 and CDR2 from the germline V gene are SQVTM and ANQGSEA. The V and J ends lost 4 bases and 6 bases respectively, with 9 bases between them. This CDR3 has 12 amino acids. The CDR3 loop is CSVAGRDEKLFF. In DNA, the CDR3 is TGCAGCGTTGCAGGGAGGGATGAAAAACTGTTTTTT.

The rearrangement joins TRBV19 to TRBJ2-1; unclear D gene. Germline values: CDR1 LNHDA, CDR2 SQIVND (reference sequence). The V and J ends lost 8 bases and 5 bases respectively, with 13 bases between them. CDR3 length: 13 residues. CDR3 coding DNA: TGTGCCAGTTGTGAGGACGCCGACAATGAGCAGTTCTTC. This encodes CASCEDADNEQFF.

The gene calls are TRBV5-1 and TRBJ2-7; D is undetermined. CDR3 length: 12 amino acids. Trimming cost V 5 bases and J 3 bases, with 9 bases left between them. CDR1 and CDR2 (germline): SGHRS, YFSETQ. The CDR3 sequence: CASRANYYEQYF. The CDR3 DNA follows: TGCGCCAGCAGGGCGAACTACTACGAGCAGTACTTC.

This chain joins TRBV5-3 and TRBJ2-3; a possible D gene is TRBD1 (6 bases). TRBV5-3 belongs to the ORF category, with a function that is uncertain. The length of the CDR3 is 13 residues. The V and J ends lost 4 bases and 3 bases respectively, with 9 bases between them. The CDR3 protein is CARSDRITDTQYF. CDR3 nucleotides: TGTGCCAGAAGCGACAGGATAACAGATACGCAGTATTTT.

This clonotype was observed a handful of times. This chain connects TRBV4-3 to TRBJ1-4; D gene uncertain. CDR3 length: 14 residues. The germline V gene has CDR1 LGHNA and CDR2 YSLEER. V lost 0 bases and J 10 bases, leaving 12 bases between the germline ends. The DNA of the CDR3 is TGCGCCAGCAGCCAAGATCGGGAAGTTGGAAAACTGTTTTTT. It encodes CASSQDREVGKLFF.

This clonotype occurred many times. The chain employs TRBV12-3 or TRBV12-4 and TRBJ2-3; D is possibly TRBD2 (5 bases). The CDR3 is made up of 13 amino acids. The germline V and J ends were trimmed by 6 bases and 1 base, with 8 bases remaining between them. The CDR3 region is CASRVSGTDTQYF. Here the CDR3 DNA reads TGTGCCAGCAGGGTTAGCGGCACAGATACGCAGTATTTT.

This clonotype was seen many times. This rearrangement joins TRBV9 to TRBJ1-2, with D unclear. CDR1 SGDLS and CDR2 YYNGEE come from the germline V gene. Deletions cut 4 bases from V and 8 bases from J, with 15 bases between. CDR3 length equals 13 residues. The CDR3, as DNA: TGTGCCAGCAGCCCCCGGCCGGCGGAGGGCTACACCTTC. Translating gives CASSPRPAEGYTF.

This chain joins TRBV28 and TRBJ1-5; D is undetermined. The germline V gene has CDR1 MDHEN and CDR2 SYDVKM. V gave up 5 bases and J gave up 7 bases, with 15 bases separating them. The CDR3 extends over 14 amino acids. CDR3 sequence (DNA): TGTGCCAGCAGTGCAGCTAGTCAGGCACAGCCCCAGCATTTT. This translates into CASSAASQAQPQHF.

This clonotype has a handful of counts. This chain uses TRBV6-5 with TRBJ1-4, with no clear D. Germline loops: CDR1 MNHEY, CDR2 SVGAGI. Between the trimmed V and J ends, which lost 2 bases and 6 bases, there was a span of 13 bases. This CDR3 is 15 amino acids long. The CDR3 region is CASSYGEDGDEKLFF. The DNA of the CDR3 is TGTGCCAGCAGTTACGGCGAGGACGGAGATGAAAAACTGTTTTTT.

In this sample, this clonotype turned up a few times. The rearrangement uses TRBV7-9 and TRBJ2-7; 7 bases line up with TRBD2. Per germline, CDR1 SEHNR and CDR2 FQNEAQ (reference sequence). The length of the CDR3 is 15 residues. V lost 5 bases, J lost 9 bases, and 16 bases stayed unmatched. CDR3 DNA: TGTGCCAGCAGCCCATCTAGCGGAGGAACGAATGGGCAGTACTTC. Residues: CASSPSSGGTNGQYF.

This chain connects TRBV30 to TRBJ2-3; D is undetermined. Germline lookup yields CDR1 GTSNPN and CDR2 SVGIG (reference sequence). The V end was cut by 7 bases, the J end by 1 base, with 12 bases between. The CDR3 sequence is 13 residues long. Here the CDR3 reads CALLAWGTDTQYF. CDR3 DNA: TGTGCCTTGCTTGCTTGGGGCACAGATACGCAGTATTTT.

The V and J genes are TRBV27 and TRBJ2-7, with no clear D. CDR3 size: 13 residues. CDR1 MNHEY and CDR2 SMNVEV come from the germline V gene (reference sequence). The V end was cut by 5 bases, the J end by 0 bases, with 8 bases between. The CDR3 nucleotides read TGTGCCAGCAGTAGATGGACCTCCTACGAGCAGTACTTC. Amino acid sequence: CASSRWTSYEQYF.

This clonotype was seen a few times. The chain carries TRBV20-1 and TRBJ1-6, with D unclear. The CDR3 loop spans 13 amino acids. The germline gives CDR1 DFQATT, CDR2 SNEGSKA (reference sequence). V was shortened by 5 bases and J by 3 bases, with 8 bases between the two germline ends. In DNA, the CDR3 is TGCAGTGCTCCCCGGGACTATAATTCACCCCTCCACTTT. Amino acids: CSAPRDYNSPLHF.